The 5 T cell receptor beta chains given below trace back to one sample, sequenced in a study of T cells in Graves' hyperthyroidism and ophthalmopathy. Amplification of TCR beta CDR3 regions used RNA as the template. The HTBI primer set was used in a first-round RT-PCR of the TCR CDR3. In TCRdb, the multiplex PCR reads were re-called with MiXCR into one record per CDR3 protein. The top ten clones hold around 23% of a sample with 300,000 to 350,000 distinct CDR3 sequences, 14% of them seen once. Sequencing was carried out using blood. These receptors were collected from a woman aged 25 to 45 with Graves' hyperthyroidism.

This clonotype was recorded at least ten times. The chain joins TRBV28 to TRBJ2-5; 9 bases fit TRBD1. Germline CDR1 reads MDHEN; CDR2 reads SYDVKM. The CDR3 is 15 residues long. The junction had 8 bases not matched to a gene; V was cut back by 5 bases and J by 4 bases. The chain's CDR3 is CASSPPGTGLETQYF. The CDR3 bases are TGTGCCAGCAGTCCACCCGGGACAGGGCTAGAGACCCAGTACTTC.

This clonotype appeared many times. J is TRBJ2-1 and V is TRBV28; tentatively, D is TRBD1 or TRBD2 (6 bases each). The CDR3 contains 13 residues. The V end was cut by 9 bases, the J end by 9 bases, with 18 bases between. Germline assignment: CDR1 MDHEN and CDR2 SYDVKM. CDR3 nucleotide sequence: TGTGCCAGTCACTACCCGGGGGCCAGTGAGCAGTTCTTC. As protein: CASHYPGASEQFF.

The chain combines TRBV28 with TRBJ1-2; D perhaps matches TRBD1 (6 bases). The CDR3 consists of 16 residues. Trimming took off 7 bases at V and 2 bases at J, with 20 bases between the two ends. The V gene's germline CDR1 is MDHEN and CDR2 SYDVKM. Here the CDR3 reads CASTGRTVEVNYGYTF. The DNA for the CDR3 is TGTGCCAGCACCGGCCGGACAGTGGAGGTCAACTATGGCTACACCTTC.

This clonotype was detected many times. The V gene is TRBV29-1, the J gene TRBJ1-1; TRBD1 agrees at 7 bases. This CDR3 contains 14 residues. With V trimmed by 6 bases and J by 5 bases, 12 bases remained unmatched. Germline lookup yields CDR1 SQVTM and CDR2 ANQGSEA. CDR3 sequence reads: CSVYGTAVQTEAFF. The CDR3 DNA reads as TGCAGCGTGTACGGGACAGCGGTCCAAACTGAAGCTTTCTTT.

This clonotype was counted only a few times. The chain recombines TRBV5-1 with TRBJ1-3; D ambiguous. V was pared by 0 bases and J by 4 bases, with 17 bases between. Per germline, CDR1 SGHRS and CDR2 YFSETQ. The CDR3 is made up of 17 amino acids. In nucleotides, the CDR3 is TGCGCCAGCAGCTTGGAAGGACCCTCTACGACGGGAAACACCATATATTTT. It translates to CASSLEGPSTTGNTIYF.